A selection of T cell receptor beta chains follows, all from one sample in a study of cytomegalovirus exposure and HLA in healthy donors. Some clones are missing from TCRdb's copy, which holds only in-frame ones; the method was immunoSEQ multiplex PCR. Of around 170,000 clones listed, about 82% are singletons. Sequencing used PBMCs. The source is a woman in her forties or fifties in good health and CMV-seropositive. The CDR3 runs from the conserved cysteine through the conserved F or W. The D gene is left open where the match is weak. For some rows the clone size is stated as once, few or many, or as a class when expanded; others skip it.

>TRBV19|14|TRBJ1-1|TRBD1|-
TGTGCCAGTAGCGACAGGGGAGGGGGCACTGAAGCTTTCTTT
CASSDRGGGTEAFF
>TRBV5-1|14|TRBJ2-3|-|-
TGCGCCAGCAGCTGGAGTTCTGTCACAGATACGCAGTATTTT
CASSWSSVTDTQYF
>TRBV7-2|16|TRBJ2-1|TRBD2|-
TGTGCCAGCAGCTCCACTAGCGGGGGTATGGACAATGAGCAGTTCTTC
CASSSTSGGMDNEQFF
>TRBV6-1|15|TRBJ1-2|-|-
TGTGCCAGCAGTGAAATCGGGAATACCAACTATGGCTACACCTTC
CASSEIGNTNYGYTF
>TRBV29-1|15|TRBJ2-3|-|few
TGCAGCGTTGACTCTTGGGGGGGCGACACAGATACGCAGTATTTT
CSVDSWGGDTDTQYF
>TRBV6-1|13|TRBJ1-1|-|-
TGTGCCACCGCCGGGGGGACGAACACTGAAGCTTTCTTT
CATAGGTNTEAFF
>TRBV6-1|15|TRBJ2-1|TRBD2|-
TGTGCCAGCAATAGGGGTAGACTAGCGGGGAATGAGCAGTTCTTC
CASNRGRLAGNEQFF
>TRBV5-1|13|TRBJ1-1|-|-
TGCGCCAGCAGCTTAGGGACTTACACTGAAGCTTTCTTT
CASSLGTYTEAFF
>TRBV5-5|15|TRBJ1-2|-|-
TGTGCCAGCAGCTTGGGGTCGGGACTCGCTTATGGCTACACCTTC
CASSLGSGLAYGYTF
>TRBV4-1|15|TRBJ1-2|-|few
TGCGCCAGCAGCCTCCAGGCCCGGGAGGGCTATGGCTACACCTTC
CASSLQAREGYGYTF
>TRBV28|20|TRBJ2-3|TRBD2|once
TGTGCCAGCAGTTCCAGGACTAGCGGGAGGGGGTCGGGTTTAGCAGATACGCAGTATTTT
CASSSRTSGRGSGLADTQYF
>TRBV27|16|TRBJ2-5|TRBD2|-
TGTGCCAGCAGTTTATTTCTAGCGGGGCGAGAAGAGACCCAGTACTTC
CASSLFLAGREETQYF
>TRBV20-1|9|TRBJ1-1|-|-
TGCAGGGCAAACACTGAAGCTTTCTTT
CRANTEAFF
>TRBV30|14|TRBJ2-7|-|-
TGTGCCTGGAGTGTACGTAAAGGGGTGGACGAGCAGTACTTC
CAWSVRKGVDEQYF
>TRBV6-5|14|TRBJ1-1|TRBD1|-
TGTGCCAGCAGGAACGGACAGGTGAACACTGAAGCTTTCTTT
CASRNGQVNTEAFF
>TRBV6-6|14|TRBJ1-5|-|-
TGTGCCAGCAGTTATCCGGGGAGCAATCAGCCCCAGCATTTT
CASSYPGSNQPQHF
>TRBV5-1|12|TRBJ1-2|TRBD1|-
TGCGCCAGCAACGACAGGGAGGCTGGCTACACCTTC
CASNDREAGYTF
>TRBV19|16|TRBJ1-5|-|few
TGTGCCAGTATCTCCACGGGGGGGTTAAGCAATCAGCCCCAGCATTTT
CASISTGGLSNQPQHF
>TRBV7-2|17|TRBJ1-5|-|-
TGTGCCAGCAGCTTGGCCAGGACAGCTTTTGAGTACCAGCCCCAGCATTTT
CASSLARTAFEYQPQHF
>TRBV7-9|13|TRBJ1-1|-|-
TGTGCCAGCAGCCTCCAGAATCCCACTGAAGCTTTCTTT
CASSLQNPTEAFF
>TRBV19|13|TRBJ1-2|TRBD1|-
TGTGCCAGCCGGGACAGGGACTTCTATGGCTACACCTTC
CASRDRDFYGYTF
>TRBV5-1|17|TRBJ2-7|-|-
TGCGCCAGCAGCGGGGGGGGGCAGTGGGGGAGCTCCTACGAGCAGTACTTC
CASSGGGQWGSSYEQYF
>TRBV7-2|15|TRBJ2-2|-|-
TGTGCCAGCAGACCACCGGGAAAGAACACCGGGGAGCTGTTTTTT
CASRPPGKNTGELFF
>TRBV28|15|TRBJ1-5|-|once
TGTGCCAGCAGTTTAGGGCAGGGTTTGAATCAGCCCCAGCATTTT
CASSLGQGLNQPQHF
>TRBV7-2|15|TRBJ2-3|-|-
TGTGCCAGCAGCTTACCAACAGCTGGCACAGATACGCAGTATTTT
CASSLPTAGTDTQYF
>TRBV25-1|15|TRBJ2-2|TRBD2|-
TGTGCCAGCAGTAAAGCGGGGGGAGAAGGCGGGGAGCTGTTTTTT
CASSKAGGEGGELFF
>TRBV7-2|15|TRBJ2-7|TRBD1|-
TGTGCCAGCAGCTTACTTTGGACAGGGGACTACGAGCAGTACTTC
CASSLLWTGDYEQYF
>TRBV27|15|TRBJ2-7|-|-
TGTGCCAGCAGAATGCCTGGCGGGGTCTCCTACGAGCAGTACTTC
CASRMPGGVSYEQYF
>TRBV4-3|16|TRBJ1-4|TRBD1|few
TGCGCCAGCAGCCAAGAAACCGGACAGGGGTATGGGAAACTGTTTTTT
CASSQETGQGYGKLFF
>TRBV7-8|14|TRBJ1-4|TRBD1|-
TGTGCCAGCAGCTTGGGACAGGGCCATGAAAAACTGTTTTTT
CASSLGQGHEKLFF